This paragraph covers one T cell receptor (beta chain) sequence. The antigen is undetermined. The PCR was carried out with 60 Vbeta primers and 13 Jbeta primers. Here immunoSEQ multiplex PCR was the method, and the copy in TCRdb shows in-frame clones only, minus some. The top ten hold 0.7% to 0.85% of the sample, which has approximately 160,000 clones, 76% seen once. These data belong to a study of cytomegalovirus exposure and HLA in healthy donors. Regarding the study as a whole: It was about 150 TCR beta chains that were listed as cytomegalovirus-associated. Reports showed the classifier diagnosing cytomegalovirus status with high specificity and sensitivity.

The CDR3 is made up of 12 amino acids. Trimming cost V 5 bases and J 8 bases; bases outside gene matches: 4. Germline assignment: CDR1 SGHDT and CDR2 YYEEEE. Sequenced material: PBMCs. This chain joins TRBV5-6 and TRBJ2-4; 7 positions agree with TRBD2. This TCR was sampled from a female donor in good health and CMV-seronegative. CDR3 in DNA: TGTGCCAGCAGTGGGGCGGGGGACATTCAGTACTTC. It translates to CASSGAGDIQYF.